Following are 5 T cell receptor beta chains from one sample sequenced in a study of T cells of healthy individuals. Using its own MiXCR run on the 5' RACE reads, TCRdb lists one record per CDR3 protein. Found here are 55,000 to 65,000 distinct CDR3 sequences, about 16% of them singletons; the top ten hold approximately 4.8%. The source is a human donor in good health.

The chain combines TRBV6-1 with TRBJ1-4; 9 bases align to TRBD1. Per germline, CDR1 MNHNS and CDR2 SASEGT. The J segment lost 6 bases and the V segment lost 6 bases, leaving 5 bases of the junction unmatched. The CDR3 is 14 residues long. This CDR3 is CASSRTGGDEKLFF. CDR3 coding DNA: TGTGCCAGCAGCCGCACAGGGGGCGATGAAAAACTGTTTTTT.

This clonotype appeared many times. The V gene is TRBV6-6, the J gene TRBJ1-3, with 7 bases aligning to TRBD1. There are 16 residues in the CDR3. The germline gives CDR1 MNHNY, CDR2 SVGAGI (reference sequence). V lost 6 bases to trimming and J lost 1 base; unmatched junction nucleotides: 9. The CDR3 DNA reads TGTGCCAGCAGCAGTCTAACAGGGGTGTCTGGAAACACCATATATTTT. It encodes CASSSLTGVSGNTIYF.

This clonotype was counted between two and nine times. The chain carries TRBV9 and TRBJ2-3, with unresolved D. The germline V gene encodes CDR1 SGDLS and CDR2 YYNGEE. With 1 base removed from V and 1 base from J, the gap between germline ends came to 16 bases. The length of the CDR3 is 17 residues. The CDR3 is CASSVQLASVGTDTQYF. Written as DNA, the CDR3 is TGTGCCAGCAGCGTACAGCTTGCCAGCGTTGGCACAGATACGCAGTATTTT.

At least ten counts were recorded for this clonotype. V is TRBV4-2 and J is TRBJ2-7; 8 nucleotides line up with TRBD2. Per the germline V gene, CDR1 is LGHNA and CDR2 is YNFKEQ. J gave up 2 bases and V 0 bases, and 9 bases lay outside the gene matches. The CDR3 is made up of 17 amino acids. The CDR3 region has the DNA TGTGCCAGCAGCCAAGATGGACTGACGGGAGGGACCTACGAGCAGTACTTC. Its translation: CASSQDGLTGGTYEQYF.

In this sample, this clonotype turned up a few times. The chain employs TRBV6-4 and TRBJ2-7, with D possibly matching TRBD1 (6 bases). Trimming removed 5 bases at V and 0 bases at J, with 20 bases between. The germline V gene has CDR1 MRHNA and CDR2 SNTAGT. There are 17 residues in the CDR3. In DNA form, the CDR3 reads TGTGCCAGCAGTTTATTTCCCCCGGACAGAAGCTCCTACGAGCAGTACTTC. Protein product: CASSLFPPDRSSYEQYF.